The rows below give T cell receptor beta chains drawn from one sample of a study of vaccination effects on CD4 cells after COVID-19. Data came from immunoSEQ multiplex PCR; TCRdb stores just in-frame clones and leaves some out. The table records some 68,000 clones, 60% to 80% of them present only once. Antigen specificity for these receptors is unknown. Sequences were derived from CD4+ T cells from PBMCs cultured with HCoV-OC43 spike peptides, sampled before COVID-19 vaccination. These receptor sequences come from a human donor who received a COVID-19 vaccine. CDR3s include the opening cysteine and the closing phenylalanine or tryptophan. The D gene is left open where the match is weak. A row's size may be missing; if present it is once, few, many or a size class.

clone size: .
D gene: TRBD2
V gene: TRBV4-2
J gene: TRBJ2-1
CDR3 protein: CASRTGTSGGAPGNEQFF
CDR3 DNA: TGTGCCAGCCGGACCGGGACTAGCGGGGGGGCGCCGGGAAACGAGCAGTTCTTC

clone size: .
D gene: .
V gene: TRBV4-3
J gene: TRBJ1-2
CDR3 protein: CASSQETPPSGAGGYTF
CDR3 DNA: TGCGCCAGCAGCCAAGAAACCCCCCCCTCTGGGGCGGGTGGCTACACCTTC

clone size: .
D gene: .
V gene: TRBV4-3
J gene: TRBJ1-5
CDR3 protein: CASSQDPSNQPQHF
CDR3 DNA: TGCGCCAGCAGCCAAGATCCCAGCAATCAGCCCCAGCATTTT

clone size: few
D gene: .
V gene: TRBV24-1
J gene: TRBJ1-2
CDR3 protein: CATSQERYGYTF
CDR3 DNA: TGTGCCACCAGCCAGGAAAGATATGGCTACACCTTC

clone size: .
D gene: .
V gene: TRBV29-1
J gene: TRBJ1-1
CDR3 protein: CSVDWGNTEAFF
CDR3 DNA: TGCAGCGTAGACTGGGGGAACACTGAAGCTTTCTTT

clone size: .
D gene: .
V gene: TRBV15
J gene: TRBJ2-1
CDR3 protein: CATSRGGGEFPIF
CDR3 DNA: TGTGCCACCAGCAGAGGGGGGGGCGAATTCCCAATCTTC

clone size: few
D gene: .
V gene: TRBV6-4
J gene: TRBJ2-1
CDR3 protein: CASSDGGSSYNEQFF
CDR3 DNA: TGTGCCAGCAGTGACGGCGGTAGCTCCTACAATGAGCAGTTCTTC

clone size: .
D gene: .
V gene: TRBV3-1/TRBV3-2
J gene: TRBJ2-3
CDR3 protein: CASSRGGGSDTQYF
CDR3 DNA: TGTGCCAGCAGCCGGGGAGGGGGTTCAGATACGCAGTATTTT

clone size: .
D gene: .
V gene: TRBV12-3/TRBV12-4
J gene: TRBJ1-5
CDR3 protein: CASSLESNQPQHF
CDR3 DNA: TGTGCCAGCAGTTTAGAAAGCAATCAGCCCCAGCATTTT

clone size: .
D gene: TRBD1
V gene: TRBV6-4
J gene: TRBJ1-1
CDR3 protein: CASSDSKGAVTEAFF
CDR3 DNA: TGTGCCAGCAGTGACTCGAAGGGGGCCGTCACTGAAGCTTTCTTT

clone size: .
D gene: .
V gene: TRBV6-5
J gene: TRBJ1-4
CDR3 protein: CASSRTESNEKLFF
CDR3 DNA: TGTGCCAGCAGCCGAACCGAAAGTAATGAAAAACTGTTTTTT

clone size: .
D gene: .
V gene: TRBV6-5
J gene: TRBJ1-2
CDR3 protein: CASRRDGNYGYTF
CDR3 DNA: TGTGCCAGCAGAAGGGACGGCAACTATGGCTACACCTTC

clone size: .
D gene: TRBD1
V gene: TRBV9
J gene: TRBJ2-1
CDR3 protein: CASSGRDRGYNEQFF
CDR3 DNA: TGTGCCAGCAGCGGCCGGGACAGGGGCTACAATGAGCAGTTCTTC

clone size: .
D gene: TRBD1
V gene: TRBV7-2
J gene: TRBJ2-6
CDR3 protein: CASRPPGQGGSGANVLTF
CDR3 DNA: TGTGCCAGCAGACCGCCCGGACAGGGGGGATCTGGGGCCAACGTCCTGACTTTC

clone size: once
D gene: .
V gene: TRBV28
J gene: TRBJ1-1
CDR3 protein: CASNRGLNTEAFF
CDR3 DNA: TGTGCCAGCAATCGGGGGTTGAACACTGAAGCTTTCTTT

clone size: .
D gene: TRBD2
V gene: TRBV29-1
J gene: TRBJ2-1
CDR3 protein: CSVSTSGGYNEQFF
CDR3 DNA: TGCAGCGTCTCGACTAGCGGAGGTTACAATGAGCAGTTCTTC

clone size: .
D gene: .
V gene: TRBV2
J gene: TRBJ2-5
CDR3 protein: CASSDRGPETQYF
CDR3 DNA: TGTGCCAGCAGTGACAGGGGTCCCGAGACCCAGTACTTC

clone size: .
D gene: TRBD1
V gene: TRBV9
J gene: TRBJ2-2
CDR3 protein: CASSATTGGPGELFF
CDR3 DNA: TGTGCCAGCAGCGCGACTACAGGGGGCCCCGGGGAGCTGTTTTTT

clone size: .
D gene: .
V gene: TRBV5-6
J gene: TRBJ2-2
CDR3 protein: CASSSAFGLSEDTGELFF
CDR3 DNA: TGTGCCAGCAGCTCCGCCTTCGGACTGTCCGAGGACACCGGGGAGCTGTTTTTT

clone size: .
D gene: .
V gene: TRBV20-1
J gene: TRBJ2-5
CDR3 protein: CSAAPQETQYF
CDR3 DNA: TGCAGTGCTGCCCCCCAAGAGACCCAGTACTTC

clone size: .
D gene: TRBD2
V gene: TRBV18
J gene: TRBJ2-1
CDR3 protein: CASSTQKLAGGISYNEQFF
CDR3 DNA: TGTGCCAGCTCAACCCAAAAACTAGCGGGGGGGATTTCCTACAATGAGCAGTTCTTC

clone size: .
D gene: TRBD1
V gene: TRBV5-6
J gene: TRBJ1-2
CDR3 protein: CASSLRRQGVYYSNYGYTF
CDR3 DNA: TGTGCCAGCAGCTTGCGCCGACAGGGGGTTTATTATAGTAACTATGGCTACACCTTC

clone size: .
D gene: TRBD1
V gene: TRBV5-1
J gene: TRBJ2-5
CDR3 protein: CASSLSGQGVETQYF
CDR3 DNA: TGCGCCAGCAGCTTGTCAGGACAGGGGGTAGAGACCCAGTACTTC

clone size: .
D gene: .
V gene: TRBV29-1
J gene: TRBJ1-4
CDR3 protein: CSVALRQAETNEKLFF
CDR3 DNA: TGCAGCGTTGCTCTGCGACAGGCGGAAACTAATGAAAAACTGTTTTTT

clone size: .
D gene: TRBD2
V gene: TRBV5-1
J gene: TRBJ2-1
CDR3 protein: CASSFEAGGRNEQFF
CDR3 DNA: TGCGCCAGCAGCTTTGAAGCGGGGGGGCGAAATGAGCAGTTCTTC

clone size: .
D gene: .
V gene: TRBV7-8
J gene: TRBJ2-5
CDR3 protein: CASSGTWDLKETQYF
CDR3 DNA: TGTGCCAGCAGCGGAACCTGGGACTTGAAGGAGACCCAGTACTTC

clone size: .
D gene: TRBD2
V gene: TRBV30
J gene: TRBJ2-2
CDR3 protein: CAWSLAGGPGTGELFF
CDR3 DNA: TGTGCCTGGAGTCTAGCGGGGGGGCCGGGCACCGGGGAGCTGTTTTTT

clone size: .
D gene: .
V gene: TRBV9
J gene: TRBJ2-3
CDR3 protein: CASSAGAYFTDTQYF
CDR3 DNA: TGTGCCAGCAGCGCCGGGGCTTACTTCACAGATACGCAGTATTTT

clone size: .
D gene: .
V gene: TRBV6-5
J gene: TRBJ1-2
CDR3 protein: CASSRDGGYGYTF
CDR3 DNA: TGTGCCAGCAGTCGGGACGGAGGCTATGGCTACACCTTC

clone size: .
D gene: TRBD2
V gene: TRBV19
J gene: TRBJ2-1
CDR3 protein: CASRSPGLAGDYNEQFF
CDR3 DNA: TGTGCCAGTAGAAGCCCCGGACTAGCGGGGGACTACAATGAGCAGTTCTTC

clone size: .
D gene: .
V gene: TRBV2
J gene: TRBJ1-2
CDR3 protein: CASSDNRYPYGYTF
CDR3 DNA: TGTGCCAGCAGTGACAACAGATACCCCTATGGCTACACCTTC

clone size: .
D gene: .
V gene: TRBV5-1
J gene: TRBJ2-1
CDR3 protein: CASSLAVSLTGNEQFF
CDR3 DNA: TGCGCCAGCAGCTTGGCTGTCTCTTTAACGGGCAATGAGCAGTTCTTC

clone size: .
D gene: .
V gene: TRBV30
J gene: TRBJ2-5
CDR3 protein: CAWTVGAETQYF
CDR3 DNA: TGTGCCTGGACGGTAGGGGCAGAGACCCAGTACTTC

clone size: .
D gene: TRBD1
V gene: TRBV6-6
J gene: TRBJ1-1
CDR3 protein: CASSGGPGQANTEAFF
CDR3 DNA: TGTGCCAGCAGCGGAGGACCGGGACAGGCGAACACTGAAGCTTTCTTT

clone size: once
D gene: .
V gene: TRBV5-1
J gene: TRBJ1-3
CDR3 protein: CASSWYQGTSGNTIYF
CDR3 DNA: TGCGCCAGCAGCTGGTATCAGGGAACCTCTGGAAACACCATATATTTT